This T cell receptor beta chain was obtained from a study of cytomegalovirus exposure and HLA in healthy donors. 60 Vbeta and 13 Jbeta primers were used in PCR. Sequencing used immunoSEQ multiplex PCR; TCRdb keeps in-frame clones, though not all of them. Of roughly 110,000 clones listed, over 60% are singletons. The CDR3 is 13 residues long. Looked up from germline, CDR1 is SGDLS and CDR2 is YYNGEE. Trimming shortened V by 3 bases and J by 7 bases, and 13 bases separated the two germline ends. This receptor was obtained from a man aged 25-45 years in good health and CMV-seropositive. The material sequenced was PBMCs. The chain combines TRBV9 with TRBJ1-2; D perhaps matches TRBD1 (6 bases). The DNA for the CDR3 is TGTGCCAGCAGCGGGGGGCAATGGAGTGGCTACACCTTC. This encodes CASSGGQWSGYTF.